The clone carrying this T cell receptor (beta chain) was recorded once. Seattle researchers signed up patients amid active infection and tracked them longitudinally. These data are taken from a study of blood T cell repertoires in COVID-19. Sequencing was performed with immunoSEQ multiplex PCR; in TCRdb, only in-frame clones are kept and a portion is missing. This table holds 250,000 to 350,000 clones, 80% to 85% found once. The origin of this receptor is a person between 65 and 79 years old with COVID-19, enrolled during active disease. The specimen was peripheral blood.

CDR3 sequence reads: CAISESAEAFF. The CDR3 nucleotides read TGTGCCATCAGTGAATCCGCTGAAGCTTTCTTT. The gene calls are TRBV10-3 and TRBJ1-1; D not certain. The germline V and J ends were trimmed by 3 bases and 6 bases, with 5 bases remaining between them. The CDR3 contains 11 residues. CDR1 and CDR2 from the germline V gene are ENHRY and SYGVKD.